Sequencing of this T cell receptor beta chain was carried out in a study of molecular identifiers for immune sequencing clone quantification. Many counts were recorded for this clonotype. The CDR3 is 13 residues long. V shed 6 bases, J shed 4 bases, and the junction held 5 bases outside the gene matches. TCRdb independently ran MiXCR on the PCR reads; one entry per CDR3 protein. This sample yields about 510,000 distinct CDR3 sequences, of which around a fifth are seen a single time; around 0.86% belongs to the top ten. The clonotype comes from a human donor in good health. Some libraries in this study had Jurkat cell RNA spiked in. V usage is TRBV12-3 or TRBV12-4 and J usage is TRBJ2-7; 8 positions agree with TRBD2. Sequencing was carried out using naive CD8+ T cells from blood, with Jurkat cell RNA spiked in. As to subset: FACS-sorted CD8+CD4-CCR7+CD45RA+ naive T cells. The chain's CDR3 is CASRAGDTYEQYF. Here the CDR3 DNA reads TGTGCCAGCAGAGCGGGGGATACGTACGAGCAGTACTTC.